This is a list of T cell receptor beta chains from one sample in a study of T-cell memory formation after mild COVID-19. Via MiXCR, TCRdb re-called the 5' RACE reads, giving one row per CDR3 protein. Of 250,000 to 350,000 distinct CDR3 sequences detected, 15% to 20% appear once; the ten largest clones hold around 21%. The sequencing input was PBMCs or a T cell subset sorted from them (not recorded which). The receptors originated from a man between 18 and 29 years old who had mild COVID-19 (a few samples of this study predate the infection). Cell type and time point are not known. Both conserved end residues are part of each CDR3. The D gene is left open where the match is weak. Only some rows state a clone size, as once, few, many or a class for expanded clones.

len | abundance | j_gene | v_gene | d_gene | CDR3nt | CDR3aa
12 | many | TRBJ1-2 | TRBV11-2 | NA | TGTGCCAGCAGCCTCGGGGGGTCCGGCTACACCTTC | CASSLGGSGYTF
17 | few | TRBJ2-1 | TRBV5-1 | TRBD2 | TGCGCCAGCAGCCCCGGAAGAGCGGGGAATCCCTACAATGAGCAGTTCTTC | CASSPGRAGNPYNEQFF
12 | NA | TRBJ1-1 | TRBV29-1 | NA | TGCAGCGCCCAGGGAGTGAACACTGAAGCTTTCTTT | CSAQGVNTEAFF
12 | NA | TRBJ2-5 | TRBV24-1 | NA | TGTGCCACCAGGGGTTCAGGCGAGACCCAGTACTTC | CATRGSGETQYF
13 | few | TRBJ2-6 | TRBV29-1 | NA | TGCAGCGTCAGGGTGTACGGGGCCAACGTCCTGACTTTC | CSVRVYGANVLTF
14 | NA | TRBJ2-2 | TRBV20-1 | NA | TGCAGTGCCAAGGGGGTCCTGAACACCGGGGAGCTGTTTTTT | CSAKGVLNTGELFF
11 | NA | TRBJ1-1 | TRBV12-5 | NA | TGTGCTAGTGGTTTGGACACTGAAGCTTTCTTT | CASGLDTEAFF
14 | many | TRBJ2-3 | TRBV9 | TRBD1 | TGTGCCAGCAGCCGGGACAGGGTAACAGATACGCAGTATTTT | CASSRDRVTDTQYF
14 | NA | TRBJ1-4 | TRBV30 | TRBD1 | TGTGCCTGGCGGACAGGGGGCTGGGCTGAAAAACTGTTTTTT | CAWRTGGWAEKLFF
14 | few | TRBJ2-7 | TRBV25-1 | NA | TGTGCCAGCAGTGAATACAAAGGGGCCTACGAGCAGTACTTC | CASSEYKGAYEQYF
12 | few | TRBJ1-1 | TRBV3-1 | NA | TGTGCCAGCAGCCAAGAGGGGTTGGAAGCTTTCTTT | CASSQEGLEAFF
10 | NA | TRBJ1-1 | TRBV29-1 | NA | TGCAGCGTTGTGAACACTGAAGCTTTCTTT | CSVVNTEAFF
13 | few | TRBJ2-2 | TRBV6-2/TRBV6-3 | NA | TGTGCCAGCAGTTACGTCGACACCGGGGAGCTGTTTTTT | CASSYVDTGELFF
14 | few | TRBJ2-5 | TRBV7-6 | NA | TGTGCCAGCAGCCCCGACTGGGTCCCCGAGACCCAGTACTTC | CASSPDWVPETQYF
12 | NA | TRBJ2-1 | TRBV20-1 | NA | TGCAGTGCTAGACATAGTCCCGGTGAGCAGTTCTTC | CSARHSPGEQFF
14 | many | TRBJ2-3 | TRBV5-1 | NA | TGCGCCAGCAGCTTGGGACAGGCGGGAGATACGCAGTATTTT | CASSLGQAGDTQYF
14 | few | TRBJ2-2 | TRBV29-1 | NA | TGCAGCGTTTTTCCCCCCAGGGATTCCGGGGAGCTGTTTTTT | CSVFPPRDSGELFF
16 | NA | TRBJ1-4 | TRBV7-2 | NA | TGTGCCAGCACCGGGGGCGGGACACTAACTAATGAAAAACTGTTTTTT | CASTGGGTLTNEKLFF
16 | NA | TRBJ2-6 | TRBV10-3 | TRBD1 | TGTGCCATCAGTGACGGGACAGGGCCTGGGGCCAACGTCCTGACTTTC | CAISDGTGPGANVLTF
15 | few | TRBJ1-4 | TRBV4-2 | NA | TGTGCCAGCAGCCAAGATCCCGGGACGAATGAAAAACTGTTTTTT | CASSQDPGTNEKLFF
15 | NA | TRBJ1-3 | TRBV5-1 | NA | TGCGCCAGCAGCACCTACACAGGGTCTGGAAACACCATATATTTT | CASSTYTGSGNTIYF
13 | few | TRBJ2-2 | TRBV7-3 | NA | TGTGCCAGCAGCTCCCCCGGGGGCGGGGAGCTGTTTTTT | CASSSPGGGELFF
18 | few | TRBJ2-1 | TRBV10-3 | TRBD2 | TGTGCCATCAGTCAAACCGGGACTAGCGGGGGGCGCTACAATGAGCAGTTCTTC | CAISQTGTSGGRYNEQFF
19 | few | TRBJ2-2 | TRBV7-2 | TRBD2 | TGTGCCAGCAGCCCACCGGGACTAGCGGGGGGCAAACGCACCGGGGAGCTGTTTTTT | CASSPPGLAGGKRTGELFF
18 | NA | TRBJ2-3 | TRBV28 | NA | TGTGCCAGCAGTTGGTCTAGTTCGGGCGGGGCTGGCACAGATACGCAGTATTTT | CASSWSSSGGAGTDTQYF
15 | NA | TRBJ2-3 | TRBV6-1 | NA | TGTGCCAGCAGCCCGGGTATGGCAGGGCCAGATACGCAGTATTTT | CASSPGMAGPDTQYF
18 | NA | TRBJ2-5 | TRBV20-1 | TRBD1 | TGCAGTGCTAGAGATCTGCTGGACAGGGGGCGGTTTCATGAGACCCAGTACTTC | CSARDLLDRGRFHETQYF
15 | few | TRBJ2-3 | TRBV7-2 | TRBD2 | TGTGCCAGCAGCTACCTAGCGGGGGGAAGAGATACGCAGTATTTT | CASSYLAGGRDTQYF
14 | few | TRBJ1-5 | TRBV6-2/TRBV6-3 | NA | TGTGCCAGCAGTTACTGGTTGAGCAATCAGCCCCAGCATTTT | CASSYWLSNQPQHF
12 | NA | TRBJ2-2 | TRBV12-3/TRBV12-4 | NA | TGTGCCAGCAGCTCCGGGACAAGGGAGCTGTTTTTT | CASSSGTRELFF
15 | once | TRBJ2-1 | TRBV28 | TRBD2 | TGTGCCAGCAGCCTACCTAGCGGGGGGGCCAGTGAGCAGTTCTTC | CASSLPSGGASEQFF
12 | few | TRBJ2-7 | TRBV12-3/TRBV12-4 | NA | TGTGCCAGCAGGTCGTCCGGAGACGAGCAGTACTTC | CASRSSGDEQYF
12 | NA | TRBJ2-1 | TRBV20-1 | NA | TGCAGTGCTAGAACCTCAGGACCTCGGCTGTTCTTC | CSARTSGPRLFF
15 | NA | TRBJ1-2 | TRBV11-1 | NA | TGTGCCAGCAGCTCTGGCGGACTAGAAAACTATGGCTACACCTTC | CASSSGGLENYGYTF
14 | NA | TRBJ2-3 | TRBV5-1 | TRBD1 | TGCGCCAGCAGCCCGACAGGGTCAACAGATACGCAGTATTTT | CASSPTGSTDTQYF
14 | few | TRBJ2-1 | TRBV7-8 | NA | TGTGCCAGCAGCTTAGTGGTGGGCCCTAATGAGCAGTTCTTC | CASSLVVGPNEQFF
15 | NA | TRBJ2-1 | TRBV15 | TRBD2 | TGTGCCACCAGCAGTGAGACTAGCGGGTTCGATGAGCAGTTCTTC | CATSSETSGFDEQFF
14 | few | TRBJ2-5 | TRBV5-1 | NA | TGCGCCAGCAAGACAGAGGGCACATGGGAGACCCAGTACTTC | CASKTEGTWETQYF
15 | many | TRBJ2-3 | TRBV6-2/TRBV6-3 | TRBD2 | TGTGCCAGCAGTTCACAGCGGGGGGCCCCAGATACGCAGTATTTT | CASSSQRGAPDTQYF
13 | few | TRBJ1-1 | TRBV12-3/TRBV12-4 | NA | TGTGCCAGCAGTTCGTGGGGGGACACTGAAGCTTTCTTT | CASSSWGDTEAFF
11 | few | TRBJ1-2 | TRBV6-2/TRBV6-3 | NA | TGTGCCAGCAGTTATGCCGATGGCTACACCTTC | CASSYADGYTF
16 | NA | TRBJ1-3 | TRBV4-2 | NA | TGTGCCAGCAGCCAAGATTTTACAGAGTCTGGAAACACCATATATTTT | CASSQDFTESGNTIYF
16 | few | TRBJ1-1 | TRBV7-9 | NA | TGTGCCAGCAGATCTTACCGGGAGGCCCTGAACACTGAAGCTTTCTTT | CASRSYREALNTEAFF
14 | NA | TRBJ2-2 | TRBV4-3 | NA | TGCGCCAGCAACAAGTTGGTAGATACCGGGGAGCTGTTTTTT | CASNKLVDTGELFF
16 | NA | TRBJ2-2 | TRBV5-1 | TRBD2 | TGCGCCAGCAGCTTGGAAACTAGCGGGGTGAACGGGGATCTGTTTTTT | CASSLETSGVNGDLFF
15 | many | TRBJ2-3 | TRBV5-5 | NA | TGTGCCAGCAGCTTGGTCAGCGGGTCCGCAGATACGCAGTATTTT | CASSLVSGSADTQYF
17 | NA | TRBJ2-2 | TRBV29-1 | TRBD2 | TGCAGCGTTGCAGGACTAGCGGGGGATGCGAACACCGGGGAGCTGTTTTTT | CSVAGLAGDANTGELFF
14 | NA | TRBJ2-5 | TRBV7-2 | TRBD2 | TGTGCCAGCAGCTTCCCTAGCGGGGAAGAGACCCAGTACTTC | CASSFPSGEETQYF
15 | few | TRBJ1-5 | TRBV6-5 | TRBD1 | TGTGCCAGCAGGGGGGGACAGGGAAAAAATCAGCCCCAGCATTTT | CASRGGQGKNQPQHF
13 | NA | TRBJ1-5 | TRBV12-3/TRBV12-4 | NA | TGTGCCAGCAGTTTCAACAGTAGTCAGCCCCAGCATTTT | CASSFNSSQPQHF
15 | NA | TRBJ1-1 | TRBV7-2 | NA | TGTGCCAGCAGCCCCCGTATGTCTTGGGGGTCCGAAGCTTTCTTT | CASSPRMSWGSEAFF
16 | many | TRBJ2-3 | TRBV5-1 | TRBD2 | TGCGCCAGCAGCTTGGCCTTAGCGGGGGGGACAGATACGCAGTATTTT | CASSLALAGGTDTQYF
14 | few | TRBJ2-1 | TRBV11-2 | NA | TGTGCCAGCAGCAGTATCAGGGGTCAGAATGAGCAGTTCTTC | CASSSIRGQNEQFF
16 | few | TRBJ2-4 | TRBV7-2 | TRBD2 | TGTGCCAGCAGCTTAGACGGGGGGGCACGGAGTAACATTCAGTACTTC | CASSLDGGARSNIQYF
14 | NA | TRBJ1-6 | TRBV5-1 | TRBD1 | TGCGCCAGCAGAAGACAGGGTGATAATTCACCCCTCCACTTT | CASRRQGDNSPLHF
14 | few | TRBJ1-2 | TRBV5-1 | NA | TGCGCCAGCAGACCCGGGAGGGGGGACTATGGCTACACCTTC | CASRPGRGDYGYTF
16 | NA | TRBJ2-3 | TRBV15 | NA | TGTGCCACCAGCAGAGGCCGGGGTTCTAGCACAGATACGCAGTATTTT | CATSRGRGSSTDTQYF
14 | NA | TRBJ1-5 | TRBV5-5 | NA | TGTGCCAGCAGGCTCACGGGGGGCAATCAGCCCCAGCATTTT | CASRLTGGNQPQHF
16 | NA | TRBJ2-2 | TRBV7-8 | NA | TGTGCCAGCAGCTGGGGGGTGGTGGGCGGCACCGGGGAGCTGTTTTTT | CASSWGVVGGTGELFF